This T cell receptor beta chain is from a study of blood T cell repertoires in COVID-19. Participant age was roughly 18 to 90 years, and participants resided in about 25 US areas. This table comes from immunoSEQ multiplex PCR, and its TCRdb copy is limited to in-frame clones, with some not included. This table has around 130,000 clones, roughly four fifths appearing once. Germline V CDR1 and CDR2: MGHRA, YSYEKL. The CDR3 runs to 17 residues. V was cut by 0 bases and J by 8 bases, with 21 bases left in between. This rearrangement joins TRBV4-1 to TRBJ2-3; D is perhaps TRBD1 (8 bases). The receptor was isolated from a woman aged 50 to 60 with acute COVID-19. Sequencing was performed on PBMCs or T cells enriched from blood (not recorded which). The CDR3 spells CASSQDPPGQGGGTQYF. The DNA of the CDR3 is TGCGCCAGCAGCCAAGACCCCCCCGGACAGGGAGGGGGTACGCAGTATTTT.